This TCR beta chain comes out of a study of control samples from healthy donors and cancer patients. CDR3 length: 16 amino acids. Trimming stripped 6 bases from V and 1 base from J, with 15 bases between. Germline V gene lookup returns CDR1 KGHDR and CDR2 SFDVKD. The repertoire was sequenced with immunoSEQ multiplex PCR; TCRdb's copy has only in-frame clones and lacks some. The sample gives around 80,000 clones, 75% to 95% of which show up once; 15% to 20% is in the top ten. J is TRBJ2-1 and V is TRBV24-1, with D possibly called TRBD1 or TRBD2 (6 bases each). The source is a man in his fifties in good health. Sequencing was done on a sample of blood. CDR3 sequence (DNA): TGTGCCACCAGTTCTGTGGGGGGCGAGTCCTACAATGAGCAGTTCTTC. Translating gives CATSSVGGESYNEQFF.